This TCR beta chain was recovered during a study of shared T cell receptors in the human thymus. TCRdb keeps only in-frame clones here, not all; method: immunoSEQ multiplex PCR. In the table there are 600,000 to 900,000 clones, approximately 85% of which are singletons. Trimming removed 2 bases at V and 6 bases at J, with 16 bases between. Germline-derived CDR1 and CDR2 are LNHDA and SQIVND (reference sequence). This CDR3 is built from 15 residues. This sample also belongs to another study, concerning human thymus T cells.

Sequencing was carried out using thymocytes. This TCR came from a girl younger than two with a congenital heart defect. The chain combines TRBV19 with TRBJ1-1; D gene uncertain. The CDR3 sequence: CASSIPWSGMAEAFF. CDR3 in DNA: TGTGCCAGTAGTATACCCTGGTCCGGGATGGCTGAAGCTTTCTTT.